The clone carrying this TCR beta chain was detected once. Its antigen is not identified. The data stem from a study of Ad26.COV2.S vaccination and SARS-CoV-2 variants. About the research overall: Donor participated within the Ad26.COV2.S arm of the COV1001 trial. Dosing was one shot or two shots 56 days apart. Whole-study results and caveats: Analyses that measured TCR breadth and depth may have underestimated total T cell responses.

Treatment denoted: about 20 received Ad26.COV2.S at low or high dose, single or two shots; roughly five received placebo; per-sample allocation not given. Vaccine and placebo recipients were sampled on day 63 after the first injection. V lost 1 base and J lost 3, with 6 bases in between. Germline assignment: CDR1 SNHLY and CDR2 FYNNEI. The CDR3 extends over 13 amino acids. Some clones are missing from TCRdb's copy, which holds only in-frame ones; the method was immunoSEQ multiplex PCR. This sample has about 680,000 clones, with around 90% found just once. The source material was peripheral blood, sampled in a trial of Ad26.COV2.S vaccine versus placebo. This TCR was recovered from a person aged 18 to 59 who received the Ad26.COV2.S COVID-19 vaccine or a placebo. J is TRBJ2-5 and V is TRBV2; unclear D gene. In nucleotides, the CDR3 is TGTGCCAGCAGTGAAGGGCGAGAAGAGACCCAGTACTTC. Translation: CASSEGREETQYF.